A single sample is the source of the 11 T cell receptor beta chains below, sequenced in a study of T cells expressing NK-cell markers. TCRdb re-called the 5' RACE reads; every CDR3 protein appears as one record, without DNA. This sample's table has some 150,000 distinct CDR3 sequences. The sample was blood T cells: a sorted CD56 or NKG2C T cell subset, CD4+ or CD8+ T cells, or bulk PBMC T cells (not recorded which). Source of these receptors: a man aged 18 to 30 in good health.

The chain recombines TRBV5-1 with TRBJ1-1; as DNA is missing, the TRBD1 call by TCRdb cannot be tested. This CDR3 is built from 15 residues. CDR1 SGHRS and CDR2 YFSETQ come from the germline V gene. The CDR3 sequence: CASSFGGLGATEAFF.

This chain links TRBV12-3 or TRBV12-4 with TRBJ2-7; TCRdb selects TRBD1, and the lack of DNA leaves this call unchecked. The CDR3 loop spans 13 amino acids. The CDR3 spells CASSIPGDYEQYF.

The chain uses TRBV25-1 and TRBJ2-5; TCRdb's D call of TRBD2 is untestable without DNA. This CDR3 has 16 amino acids. Germline V gene sequence: CDR1 MGHDK, CDR2 SYGVNS. This CDR3 is CASSDQLAGERETQYF.

The CDR3 loop is CASSQGGVTDQETQYF. J is TRBJ2-5 and V is TRBV4-1. The germline V gene has CDR1 MGHRA and CDR2 YSYEKL. CDR3 size: 16 residues.

V and J are TRBV6-5 and TRBJ1-2. CDR3 length: 15 residues. Germline CDR1 and CDR2: MNHEY and SVGAGI. This CDR3 is CASRTERAGNYGYTF.

The V gene is TRBV7-6, the J gene TRBJ1-4. The germline gives CDR1 SGHVS, CDR2 FNYEAQ. The CDR3 covers 14 residues. The CDR3 reads CASSPMESGEKLFF. Full variable domain (missing parts from reference TRBV7-6 and TRBJ1-4): GAGVSQSPRYKVTKRGQDVALRCDPISGHVSLYWYRQALGQGPEFLTYFNYEAQQDKSGLPNDRFSAERPEGSISTLTIQRTEQRDSAMYRCASSPMESGEKLFFGSGTQLSVL.

This chain connects TRBV29-1 to TRBJ2-3. CDR3 length: 13 residues. CDR1 is SQVTM, CDR2 ANQGSEA, per germline. This CDR3 reads CSVRQKVTDTQYF.

The V and J genes are TRBV29-1 and TRBJ2-2; the D call of TRBD1 rests on TCRdb alone, since no DNA is present to check it. The CDR3 loop spans 12 amino acids. Germline-derived CDR1 and CDR2 are SQVTM and ANQGSEA. The CDR3 protein is CSVGRDTGELFF.

The genes are TRBV5-6 and TRBJ1-6; lacking DNA, the TRBD1 call made by TCRdb goes unchecked. There are 13 residues in the CDR3. Germline V CDR1 and CDR2: SGHDT, YYEEEE. This CDR3 is CASSPAGYSPLHF. Using reference TRBV5-6 and TRBJ1-6 for the parts outside the CDR3, the full variable domain is DAGVTQSPTHLIKTRGQQVTLRCSPKSGHDTVSWYQQALGQGPQFIFQYYEEEERQRGNFPDRFSGHQFPNYSSELNVNALLLGDSALYLCASSPAGYSPLHFGNGTRLTVT.

The gene calls are TRBV5-1 and TRBJ2-3. This CDR3 spans 12 amino acids. In germline, CDR1 is SGHRS, CDR2 YFSETQ. The CDR3 here is CASRSSVGTQYF.

This chain uses TRBV20-1 with TRBJ2-3. This CDR3 spans 16 amino acids. Germline assignment: CDR1 DFQATT and CDR2 SNEGSKA (reference sequence). CDR3 loop: CSARTNSGTLPDTQYF.